The entry below gives a single T cell receptor beta chain sequence along with its context. This CDR3 is 17 amino acids long. Germline values: CDR1 SGHKS, CDR2 YYEKEE (reference sequence). The V gene end was trimmed by 2 bases and the J gene end by 3 bases; junction bases not matched to a gene: 4. This sample was taken from a study of blood T cell repertoires in COVID-19. Turning to the study itself: In each case, the material was cDNA or gDNA derived from T cells, B-cell-depleted T cells, or PBMCs.

TCRdb's table, derived via immunoSEQ multiplex PCR, lists solely in-frame clones and lacks some. The sample yields about 250,000 clones, 80% to 95% seen once. Sequenced sample: peripheral blood. The rearrangement uses TRBV5-5 and TRBJ1-6; 11 bases line up with TRBD1. The origin of this receptor is a man aged 30 to 39 with COVID-19, enrolled during active disease. The CDR3 nucleotides are TGTGCCAGCAGCTTCGGGACAGGGGGTAACTATAATTCACCCCTCCACTTT. Its translation is CASSFGTGGNYNSPLHF.